The entry that follows covers one T cell receptor (beta chain) sequence. This specimen comes from a study of T cell responses to AZD1222 COVID-19 vaccine. V lost 3 bases to trimming and J lost 4 bases, with 15 bases between them. Germline V CDR1 and CDR2: MDHEN, SYDVKM. This CDR3 has 15 residues. Profiled with immunoSEQ multiplex PCR; TCRdb holds only in-frame clones, not every one. The table shows 120,000 or so clones, with about 85% occurring only once. The rearrangement uses TRBV28 and TRBJ1-2; D is uncertain. The clonotype comes from an adult in good health. This specimen consisted of peripheral blood, obtained on day 0 of AZD1222 vaccination. CDR3 loop: CASSLGGRNSYGYTF. Written as DNA, the CDR3 is TGTGCCAGCAGTTTGGGCGGACGGAACTCCTATGGCTACACCTTC.